These T cell receptor beta chains were read from a single sample in a study of OX40 agonist ivuxolimab in advanced cancers. TCRdb keeps only in-frame clones here, not all; method: immunoSEQ multiplex PCR. The data contain tens of thousands of clones, roughly 80% of them singletons. This sample comprised CD4+ or CD8+ T cells sorted from blood, obtained in a trial of the OX40 agonist ivuxolimab. These receptors originate from an adult with an advanced solid tumor such as melanoma, head and neck, liver or kidney cancer. Both conserved end residues are part of each CDR3.

v_gene,CDR3aa
TRBV18,CASSAGTSGGYEQYF
TRBV9,CASSVGGGWSEKLFF
TRBV6-1,CASRNSGANVLTF
TRBV10-2,CASSELRYNEQFF
TRBV7-9,CASSLAASRETQYF
TRBV6-5,CASSSLQGGETQYF
TRBV27,CASSLSYRVDTQYF
TRBV7-2,CASSLALRRGGLNEQFF
TRBV4-1,CASSQGRPGLTDTQYF
TRBV5-8,CASSLQGTDTQYF
TRBV5-1,CASSSGTGGIDEQYF
TRBV19,CASSMRSRGHGYTF
TRBV18,CASSLTGGVGVPYEQYF
TRBV27,CASSLSVGGAGANVLTF
TRBV4-2,CASSQEPGRDRGIYNEQFF
TRBV5-1,CASTTSGLSYNEQFF
TRBV7-2,CASGLFPGEGKGYYEQFF
TRBV30,CAWSTTRDSSTGELFF
TRBV19,CASSMGGEGWTEAFF
TRBV7-8,CASRRDRGPTGELFF
TRBV21-1,CASKTLYQETQYF
TRBV14,CASRLSGGYNEQFF